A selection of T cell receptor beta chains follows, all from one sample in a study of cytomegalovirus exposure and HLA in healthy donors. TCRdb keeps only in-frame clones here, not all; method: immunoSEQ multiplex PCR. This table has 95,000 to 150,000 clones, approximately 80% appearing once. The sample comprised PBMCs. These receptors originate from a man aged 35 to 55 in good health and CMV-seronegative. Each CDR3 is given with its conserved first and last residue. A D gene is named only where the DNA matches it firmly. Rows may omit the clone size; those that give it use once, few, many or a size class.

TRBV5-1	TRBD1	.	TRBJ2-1	TGCGCCAGCAGCCTAAATTCAGGGGGCGCAGCGGAGCAGTTCTTC	CASSLNSGGAAEQFF
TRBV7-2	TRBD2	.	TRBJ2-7	TGTGCCAGCAGCCCGGGGACTAGCGGGGGTTACGAGCAGTACTTC	CASSPGTSGGYEQYF
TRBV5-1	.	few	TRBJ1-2	TGCGCCAGCAGCCCTGATGAGGACAGCAACTATGGCTACACCTTC	CASSPDEDSNYGYTF
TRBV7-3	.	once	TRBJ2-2	TGTGCCAGCAGCTCTGACTCCGGGGAGCTGTTTTTT	CASSSDSGELFF
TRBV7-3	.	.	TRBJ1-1	TGTGCCAGCAGCTTTCAGGGGTTAGGGACTGAAGCTTTCTTT	CASSFQGLGTEAFF
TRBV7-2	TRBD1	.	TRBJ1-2	TGTGCCAGCAGCGCCAGGGACAGTCTATTCTATGGCTACACCTTC	CASSARDSLFYGYTF
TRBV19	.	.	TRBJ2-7	TGTGCCAGTAGGAACTCCAGGGTGAATTTTGGCGAGCAGTACTTC	CASRNSRVNFGEQYF
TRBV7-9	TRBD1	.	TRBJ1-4	TGTGCCAGCAACAGGGGTAGTGAAAAACTGTTTTTT	CASNRGSEKLFF
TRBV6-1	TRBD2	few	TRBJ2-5	TGTGCCAGCAGTGTTCTAGCGGGGGGGACCCAGTACTTC	CASSVLAGGTQYF
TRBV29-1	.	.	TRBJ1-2	TGCAGCGTTGAAGTCGGTCCCTACACCTTC	CSVEVGPYTF
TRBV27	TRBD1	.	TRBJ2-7	TGTGCCAGCAGTCCGTCAACAGGGGGCTACGAGCAGTACTTC	CASSPSTGGYEQYF
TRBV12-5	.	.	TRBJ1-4	TGTGCTAGTGGTTTGGTACGCGGTGAAAAACTGTTTTTT	CASGLVRGEKLFF
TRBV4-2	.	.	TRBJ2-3	TGTGCCAGCAGCCAAGAGTGGGGCAAGCCCCACACAGATACGCAGTATTTT	CASSQEWGKPHTDTQYF
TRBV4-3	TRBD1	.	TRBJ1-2	TGCGCCAGCAGCCATCCCGGGACAGGGAACTATGGCTACACCTTC	CASSHPGTGNYGYTF
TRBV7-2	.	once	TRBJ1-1	TGTGCCAGCAGCTCCGAAGTGGTTTACAGGGCACCCGGTGAAGCTTTCTTT	CASSSEVVYRAPGEAFF
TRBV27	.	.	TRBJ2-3	TGTGCCAGCAGCCATTTGGGGGGGCCTGCAGATACGCAGTATTTT	CASSHLGGPADTQYF
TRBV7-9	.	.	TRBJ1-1	TGTGCCAGCAGCCCCATTCAGGGCGCGAACACTGAAGCTTTCTTT	CASSPIQGANTEAFF
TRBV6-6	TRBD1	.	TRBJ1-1	TGTGCCAGCAGCAAGGGACAGGTGAACACTGAAGCTTTCTTT	CASSKGQVNTEAFF
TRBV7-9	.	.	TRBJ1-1	TGTGCCAGCAGCCGATCCTTTACCTCAGTTGAAGCTTTCTTT	CASSRSFTSVEAFF
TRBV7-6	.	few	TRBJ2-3	TGTGCCAGCAGCTTTGGGGCCGGCCCGGATACGCAGTATTTT	CASSFGAGPDTQYF
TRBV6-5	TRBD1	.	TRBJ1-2	TGTGCCAGCAGTGGAACAGGGGGCCCGTATGGCTACACCTTC	CASSGTGGPYGYTF
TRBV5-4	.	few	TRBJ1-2	TGTGCCAGCAGCACTTGGACAGATCCCTTCTCTGCTTTC	CASSTWTDPFSAF
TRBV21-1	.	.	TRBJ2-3	TGTGCCAGCACTTATAGCGGGGGGAGCACAGATACGCAGTATTTT	CASTYSGGSTDTQYF
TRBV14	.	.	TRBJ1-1	TGTGCCAGCAGCCCCAGGGTCATGAACACTGAAGCTTTCTTT	CASSPRVMNTEAFF
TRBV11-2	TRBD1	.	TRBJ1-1	TGTGCCAGCAGCTCACAGGGGGCGCCCACTGAAGCTTTCTTT	CASSSQGAPTEAFF
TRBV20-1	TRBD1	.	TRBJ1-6	TGCAGTGCTAGTTATGGACAGGGGAATCACTTT	CSASYGQGNHF
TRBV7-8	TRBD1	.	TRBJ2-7	TGTGCCAGCAGCCGACAGGGCTCCTACGAGCAGTACTTC	CASSRQGSYEQYF
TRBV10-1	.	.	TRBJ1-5	TGCGCCAGCAGGCAGCCCTTCAGGGTAAAAAACAATCAGCCCCAGCATTTT	CASRQPFRVKNNQPQHF
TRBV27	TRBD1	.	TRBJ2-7	TGTGCCAGCAGTTTAAGAGGGACAGGGGAATACGAGCAGTACTTC	CASSLRGTGEYEQYF
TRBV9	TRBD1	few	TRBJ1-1	TGTGCCAGCAGCGCAGGGGGCGCGGGTGGAGCTTTCTTT	CASSAGGAGGAFF
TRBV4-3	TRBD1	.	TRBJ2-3	TGCGCCAGCAGCCCGGACAGGCGCACAGATACGCAGTATTTT	CASSPDRRTDTQYF
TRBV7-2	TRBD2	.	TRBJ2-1	TGTGCCAGCAGCTTATCCGGGGGGGCGGGTAATGAGCAGTTCTTC	CASSLSGGAGNEQFF
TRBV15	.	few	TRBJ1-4	TGTGCCACCAGCGGACAGTTCGCACGTGAAAAACTGTTTTTT	CATSGQFAREKLFF
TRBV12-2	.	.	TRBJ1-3	TGTGCAAGTCGCTTATACGAGGAAGTCATATATTTT	CASRLYEEVIYF
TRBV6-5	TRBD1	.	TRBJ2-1	TGTGCCAGCAGTTACTCGGACAGGGGCATCTACAATGAGCAGTTCTTC	CASSYSDRGIYNEQFF
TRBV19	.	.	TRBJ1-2	TGTGCCAGTAGAAGGGACACCTATGGCTACACCTTC	CASRRDTYGYTF
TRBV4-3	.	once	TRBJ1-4	TGCGCCAGCAGCCAAGATCTGACAGACGGGGGAAGTGAAAAACTGTTTTTT	CASSQDLTDGGSEKLFF
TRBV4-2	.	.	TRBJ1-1	TGTGCCAGCAGCCAAGATCTCGCAGGGTCGGACACTGAAGCTTTCTTT	CASSQDLAGSDTEAFF
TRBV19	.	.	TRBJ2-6	TGTGCCAGTAGTCCGCGGGACTTTGGGGCCAACGTCCTGACTTTC	CASSPRDFGANVLTF
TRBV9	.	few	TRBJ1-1	TGTGCCAGCAGCCCTGGGGGGGAGAACACTGAAGCTTTCTTT	CASSPGGENTEAFF
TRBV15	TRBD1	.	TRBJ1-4	TGTGCCACCAGCTCTCCCGCGGACAGGGCAAAACTGTTTTTT	CATSSPADRAKLFF
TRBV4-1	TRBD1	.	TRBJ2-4	TGCGCCAGCAGCCAAGTGCTTCCAGGGGGCCGGAACAGTCAGTACTTC	CASSQVLPGGRNSQYF
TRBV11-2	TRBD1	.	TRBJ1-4	TGTGCCAGCAGTCCCTTCACAGGGGGTAATGAAAAACTGTTTTTT	CASSPFTGGNEKLFF
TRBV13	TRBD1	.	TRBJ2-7	TGTGCCAGCAGCCCCGGGACAGCCTACGAGCAGTACTTC	CASSPGTAYEQYF
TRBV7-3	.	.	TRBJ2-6	TGTGCCAGCAGCTTGGTCGGCGGGTCAACTCCTGGGGCCAACGTCCTGACTTTC	CASSLVGGSTPGANVLTF
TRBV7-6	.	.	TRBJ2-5	TGTGCCAGCAGCGTGGGGGGGGGACAGGAGGGGAGGACCCAGTACTTC	CASSVGGGQEGRTQYF
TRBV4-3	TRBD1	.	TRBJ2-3	TGCGCCAGCAGCCAAAACCGGGACAGGGTCCCAGATACGCAGTATTTT	CASSQNRDRVPDTQYF
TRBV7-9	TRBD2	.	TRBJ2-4	TGTGCCAGCAGCCTAGGTGGGACTAGCGGGGAACTAGCCAAAAACAGTCAGTACTTC	CASSLGGTSGELAKNSQYF
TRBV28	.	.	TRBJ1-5	TGTGCCAGCAGCTACCTCACCCGTTATCAGCCCCAGCATTTT	CASSYLTRYQPQHF
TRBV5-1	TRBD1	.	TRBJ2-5	TGCGCCAGCAGCCCGACAGGGTCGGCGGAGACCCAGTACTTC	CASSPTGSAETQYF
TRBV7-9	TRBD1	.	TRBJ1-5	TGTGCCAGCAAGACAGGGGACAATCAGCCCCAGCATTTT	CASKTGDNQPQHF
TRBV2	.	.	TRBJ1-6	TGTGCCAGCAGTGAACAGTCGGGAAGTAATTCACCCCTCCACTTT	CASSEQSGSNSPLHF
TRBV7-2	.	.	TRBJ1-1	TGTGCCAGCAGACAAGAACGGAACACTGAAGCTTTCTTT	CASRQERNTEAFF
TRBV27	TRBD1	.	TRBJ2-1	TGTGCCAGCAGTTCCCGTCCGGGACAGGGGCCGACCGGGAATGAGCAGTTCTTC	CASSSRPGQGPTGNEQFF
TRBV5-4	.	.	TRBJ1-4	TGTGCCAGCAGCCAACGGACAGATAATGAAAAACTGTTTTTT	CASSQRTDNEKLFF
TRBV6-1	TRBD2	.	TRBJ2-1	TGTGCCAGCAGTGAAAGGACTAGCGGGGGGGCAAATGAGCAGTTCTTC	CASSERTSGGANEQFF
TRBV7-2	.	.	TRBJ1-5	TGTGCCAGCAGCTTATACTCGGGCAATCAGCCCCAGCATTTT	CASSLYSGNQPQHF
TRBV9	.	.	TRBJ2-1	TGTGCCAGCAGCGTAGCGTCAGAGCGTTACAATGAGCAGTTCTTC	CASSVASERYNEQFF
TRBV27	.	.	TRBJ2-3	TGTGCCAGCAGTTTACGAGGGGGAGACACAGATACGCAGTATTTT	CASSLRGGDTDTQYF
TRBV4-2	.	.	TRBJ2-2	TGTGCCAGCAGCCAGGAACAGGGTGGCGGGGAGCTGTTTTTT	CASSQEQGGGELFF